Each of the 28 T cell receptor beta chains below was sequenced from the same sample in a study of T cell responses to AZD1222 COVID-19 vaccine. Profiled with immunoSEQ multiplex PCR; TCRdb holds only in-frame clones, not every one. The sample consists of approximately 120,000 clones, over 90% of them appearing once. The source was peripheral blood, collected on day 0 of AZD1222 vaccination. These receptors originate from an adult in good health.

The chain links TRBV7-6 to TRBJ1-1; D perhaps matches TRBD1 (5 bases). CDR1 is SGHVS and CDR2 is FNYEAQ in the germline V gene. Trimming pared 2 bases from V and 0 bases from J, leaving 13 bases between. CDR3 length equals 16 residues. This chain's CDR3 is CASSLKFGTVNTEAFF. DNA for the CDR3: TGTGCCAGCAGCTTAAAATTTGGGACTGTGAACACTGAAGCTTTCTTT.

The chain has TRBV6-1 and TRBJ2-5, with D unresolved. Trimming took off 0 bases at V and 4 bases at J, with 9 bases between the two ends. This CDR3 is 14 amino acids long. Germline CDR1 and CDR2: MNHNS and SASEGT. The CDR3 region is CASSEAPPPETQYF. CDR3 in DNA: TGTGCCAGCAGTGAAGCACCCCCACCAGAGACCCAGTACTTC.

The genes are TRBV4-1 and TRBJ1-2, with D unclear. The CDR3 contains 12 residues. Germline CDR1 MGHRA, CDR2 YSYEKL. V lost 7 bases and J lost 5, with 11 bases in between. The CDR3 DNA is TGCGCCAGCACCTCGGGAGAGTATGGCTACACCTTC. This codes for CASTSGEYGYTF.

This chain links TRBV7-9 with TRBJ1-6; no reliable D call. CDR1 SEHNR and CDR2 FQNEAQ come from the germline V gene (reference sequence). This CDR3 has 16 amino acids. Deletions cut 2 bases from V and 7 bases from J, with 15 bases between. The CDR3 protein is CASSLPDMTPNSPLHF. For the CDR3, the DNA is TGTGCCAGCAGCTTACCCGATATGACTCCAAATTCACCCCTCCACTTT.

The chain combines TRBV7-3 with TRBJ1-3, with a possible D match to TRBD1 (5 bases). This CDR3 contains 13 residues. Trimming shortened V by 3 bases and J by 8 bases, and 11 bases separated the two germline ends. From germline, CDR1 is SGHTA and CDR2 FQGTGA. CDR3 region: CASSFSAGDTIYF. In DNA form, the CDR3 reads TGTGCCAGCAGCTTCTCGGCGGGGGACACCATATATTTT.

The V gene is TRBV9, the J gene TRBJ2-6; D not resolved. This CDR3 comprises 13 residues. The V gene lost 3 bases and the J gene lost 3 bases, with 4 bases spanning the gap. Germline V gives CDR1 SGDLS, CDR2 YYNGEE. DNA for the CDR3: TGTGCCAGCAGCGGGAGTGGGGCCAACGTCCTGACTTTC. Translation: CASSGSGANVLTF.

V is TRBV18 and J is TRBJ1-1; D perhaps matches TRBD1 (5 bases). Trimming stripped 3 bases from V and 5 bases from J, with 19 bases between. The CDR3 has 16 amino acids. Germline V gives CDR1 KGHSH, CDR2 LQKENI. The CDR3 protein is CASSPGQVLYGTEAFF. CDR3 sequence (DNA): TGTGCCAGCTCACCGGGGCAGGTCCTTTATGGGACTGAAGCTTTCTTT.

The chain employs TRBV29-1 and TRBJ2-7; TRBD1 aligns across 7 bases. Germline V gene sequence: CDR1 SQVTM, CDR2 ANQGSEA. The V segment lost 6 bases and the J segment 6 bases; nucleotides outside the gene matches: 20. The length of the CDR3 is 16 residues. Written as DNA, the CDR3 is TGCAGCGTGGCCCGGGACAGTGGCAGGGCACTATCCGAGCAGTACTTC. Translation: CSVARDSGRALSEQYF.

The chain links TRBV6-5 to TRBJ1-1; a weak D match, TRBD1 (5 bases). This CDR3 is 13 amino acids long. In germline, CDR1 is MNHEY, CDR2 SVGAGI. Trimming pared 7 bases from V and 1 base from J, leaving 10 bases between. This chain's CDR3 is CASTRQGNTEAFF. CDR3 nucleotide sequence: TGTGCCAGCACCCGCCAGGGGAACACTGAAGCTTTCTTT.

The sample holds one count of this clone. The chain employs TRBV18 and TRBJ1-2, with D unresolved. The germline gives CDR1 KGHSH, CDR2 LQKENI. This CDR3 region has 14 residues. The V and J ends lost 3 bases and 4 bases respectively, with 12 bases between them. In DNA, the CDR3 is TGTGCCAGCTCACCCCCGGTAGGGTCCTATGGCTACACCTTC. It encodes CASSPPVGSYGYTF.

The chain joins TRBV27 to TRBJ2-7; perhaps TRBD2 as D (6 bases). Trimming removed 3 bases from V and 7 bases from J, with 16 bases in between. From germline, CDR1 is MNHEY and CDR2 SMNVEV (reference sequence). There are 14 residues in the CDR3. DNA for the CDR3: TGTGCCAGCAGTTTGACCCAAAGGGCGGGAGAGCAGTACTTC. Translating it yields CASSLTQRAGEQYF.

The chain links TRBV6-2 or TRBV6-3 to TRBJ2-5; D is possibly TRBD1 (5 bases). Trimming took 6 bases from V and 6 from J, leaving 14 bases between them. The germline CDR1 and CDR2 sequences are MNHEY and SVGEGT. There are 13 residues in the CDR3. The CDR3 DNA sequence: TGTGCCAGCAGCGACAGTCCTAGAAAGACCCAGTACTTC. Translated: CASSDSPRKTQYF.

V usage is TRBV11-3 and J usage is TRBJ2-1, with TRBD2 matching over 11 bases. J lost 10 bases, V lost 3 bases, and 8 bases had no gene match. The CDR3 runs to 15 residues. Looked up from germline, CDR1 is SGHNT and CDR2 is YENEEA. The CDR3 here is CASSLISGGAIEQFF. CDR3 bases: TGTGCCAGCAGCTTGATTAGCGGGGGGGCCATCGAGCAGTTCTTC.

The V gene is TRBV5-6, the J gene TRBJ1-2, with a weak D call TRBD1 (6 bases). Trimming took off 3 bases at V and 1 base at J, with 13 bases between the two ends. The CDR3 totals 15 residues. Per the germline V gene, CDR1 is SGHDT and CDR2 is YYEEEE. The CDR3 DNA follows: TGTGCCAGCAGCTCGCTAACGGACAGTAACTATGGCTACACCTTC. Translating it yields CASSSLTDSNYGYTF.

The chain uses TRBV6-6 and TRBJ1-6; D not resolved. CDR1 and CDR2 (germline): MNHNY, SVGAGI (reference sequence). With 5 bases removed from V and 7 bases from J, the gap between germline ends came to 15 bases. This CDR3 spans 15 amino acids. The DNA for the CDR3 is TGTGCCAGCAGTCGGTCGGACGGGGAGAATTCACCCCTCCACTTT. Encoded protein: CASSRSDGENSPLHF.

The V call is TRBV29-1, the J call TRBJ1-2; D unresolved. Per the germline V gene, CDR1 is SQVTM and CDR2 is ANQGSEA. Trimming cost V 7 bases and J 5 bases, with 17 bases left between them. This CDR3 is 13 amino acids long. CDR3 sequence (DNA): TGCAGCGCTGGAGGGCCGACCCCGTATGGCTACACCTTC. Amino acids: CSAGGPTPYGYTF.

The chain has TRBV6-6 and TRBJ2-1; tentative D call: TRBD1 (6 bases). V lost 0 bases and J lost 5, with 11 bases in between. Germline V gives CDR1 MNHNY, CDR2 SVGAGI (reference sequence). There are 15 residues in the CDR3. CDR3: CASSYSVTGNNEQFF. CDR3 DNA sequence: TGTGCCAGCAGTTACTCGGTCACAGGGAACAATGAGCAGTTCTTC.

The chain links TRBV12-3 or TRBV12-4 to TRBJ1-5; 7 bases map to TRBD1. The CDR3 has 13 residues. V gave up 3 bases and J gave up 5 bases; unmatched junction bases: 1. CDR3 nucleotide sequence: TGTGCCAGCAGTTTCAGGGGGTATCAGCCCCAGCATTTT. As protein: CASSFRGYQPQHF.

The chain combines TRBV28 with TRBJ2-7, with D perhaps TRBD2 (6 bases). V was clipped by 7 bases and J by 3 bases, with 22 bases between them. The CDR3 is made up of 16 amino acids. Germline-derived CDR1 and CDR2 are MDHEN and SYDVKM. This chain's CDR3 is CASNNLRVRDGYEQYF. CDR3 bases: TGTGCCAGCAATAACCTCAGGGTGCGGGACGGCTACGAGCAGTACTTC. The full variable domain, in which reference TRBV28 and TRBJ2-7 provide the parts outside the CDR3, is DVKVTQSSRYLVKRTGEKVFLECVQDMDHENMFWYRQDPGLGLRLIYFSYDVKMKEKGDIPEGYSVSREKKERFSLILESASTNQTSMYLCASNNLRVRDGYEQYFGPGTRLTVT.

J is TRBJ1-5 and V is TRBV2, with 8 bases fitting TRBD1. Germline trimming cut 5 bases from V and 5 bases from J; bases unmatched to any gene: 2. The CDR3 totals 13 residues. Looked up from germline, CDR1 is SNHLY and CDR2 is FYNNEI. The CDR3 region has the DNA TGTGCCAGCAGTCGGGACAGGTATCAGCCCCAGCATTTT. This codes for CASSRDRYQPQHF.

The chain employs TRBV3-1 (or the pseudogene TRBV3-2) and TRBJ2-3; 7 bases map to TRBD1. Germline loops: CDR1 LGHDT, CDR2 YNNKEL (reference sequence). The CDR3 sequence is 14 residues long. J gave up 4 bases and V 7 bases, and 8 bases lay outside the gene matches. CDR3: CASIGDRRSDTQYF. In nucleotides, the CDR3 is TGTGCCAGCATTGGGGACAGACGATCAGATACGCAGTATTTT.

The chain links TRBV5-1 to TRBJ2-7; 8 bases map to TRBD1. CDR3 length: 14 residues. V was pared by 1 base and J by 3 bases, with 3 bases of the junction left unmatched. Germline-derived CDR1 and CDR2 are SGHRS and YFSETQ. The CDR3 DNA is TGCGCCAGCAGCTTGACAGGACAGGGCTACGAGCAGTACTTC. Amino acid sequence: CASSLTGQGYEQYF. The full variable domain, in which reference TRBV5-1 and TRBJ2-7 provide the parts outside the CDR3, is KAGVTQTPRYLIKTRGQQVTLSCSPISGHRSVSWYQQTPGQGLQFLFEYFSETQRNKGNFPGRFSGRQFSNSRSEMNVSTLELGDSALYLCASSLTGQGYEQYFGPGTRLTVT.

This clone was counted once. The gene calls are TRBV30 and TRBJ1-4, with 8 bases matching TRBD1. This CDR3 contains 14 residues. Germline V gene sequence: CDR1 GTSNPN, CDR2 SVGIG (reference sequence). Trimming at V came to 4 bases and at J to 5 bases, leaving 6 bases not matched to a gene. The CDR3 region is CAWKIRGLNEKLFF. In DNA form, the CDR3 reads TGTGCCTGGAAAATCAGGGGGCTAAATGAAAAACTGTTTTTT.

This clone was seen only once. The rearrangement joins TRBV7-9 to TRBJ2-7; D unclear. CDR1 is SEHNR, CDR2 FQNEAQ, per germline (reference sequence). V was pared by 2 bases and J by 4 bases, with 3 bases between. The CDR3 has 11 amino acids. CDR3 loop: CASSLIYEQYF. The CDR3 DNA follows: TGTGCCAGCAGCTTAATTTACGAGCAGTACTTC. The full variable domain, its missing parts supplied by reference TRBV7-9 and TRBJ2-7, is DTGVSQNPRHKITKRGQNVTFRCDPISEHNRLYWYRQTLGQGPEFLTYFQNEAQLEKSRLLSDRFSAERPKGSFSTLEIQRTEQGDSAMYLCASSLIYEQYFGPGTRLTVT.

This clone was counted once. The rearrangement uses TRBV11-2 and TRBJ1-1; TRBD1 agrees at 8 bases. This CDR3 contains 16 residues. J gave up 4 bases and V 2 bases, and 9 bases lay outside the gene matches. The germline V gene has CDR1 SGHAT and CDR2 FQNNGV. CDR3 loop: CASSLLRTGQGTEAFF. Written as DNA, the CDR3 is TGTGCCAGCAGCTTACTCAGGACAGGACAGGGCACTGAAGCTTTCTTT.

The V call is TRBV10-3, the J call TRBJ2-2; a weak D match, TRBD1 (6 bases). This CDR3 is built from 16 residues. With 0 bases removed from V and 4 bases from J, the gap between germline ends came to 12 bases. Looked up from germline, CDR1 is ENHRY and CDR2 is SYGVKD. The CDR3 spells CAISESRQESTGELFF. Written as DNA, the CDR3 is TGTGCCATCAGTGAGTCGAGACAGGAGAGCACCGGGGAGCTGTTTTTT.

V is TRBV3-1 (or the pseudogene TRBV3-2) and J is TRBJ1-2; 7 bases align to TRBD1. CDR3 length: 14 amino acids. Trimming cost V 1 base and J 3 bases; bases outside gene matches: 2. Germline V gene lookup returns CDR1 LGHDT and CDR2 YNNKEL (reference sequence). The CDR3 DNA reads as TGTGCCAGCAGCCAAGGGACAGGCGACTATGGCTACACCTTC. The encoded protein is CASSQGTGDYGYTF.

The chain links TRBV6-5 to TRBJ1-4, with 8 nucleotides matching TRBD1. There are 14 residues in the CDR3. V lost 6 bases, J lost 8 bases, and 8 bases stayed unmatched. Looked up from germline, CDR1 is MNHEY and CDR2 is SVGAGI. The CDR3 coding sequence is TGTGCCAGCAGACGACAGGGGTTGCAAGAAAAACTGTTTTTT. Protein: CASRRQGLQEKLFF.